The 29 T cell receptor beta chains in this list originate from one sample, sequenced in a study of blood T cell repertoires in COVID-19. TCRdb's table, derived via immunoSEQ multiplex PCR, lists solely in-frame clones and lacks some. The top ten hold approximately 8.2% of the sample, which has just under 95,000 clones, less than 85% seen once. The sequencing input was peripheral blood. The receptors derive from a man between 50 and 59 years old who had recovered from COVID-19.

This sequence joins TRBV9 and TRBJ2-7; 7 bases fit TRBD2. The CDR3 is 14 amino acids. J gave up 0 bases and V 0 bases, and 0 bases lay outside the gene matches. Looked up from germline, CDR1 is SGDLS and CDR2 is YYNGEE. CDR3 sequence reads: CASSVGGSSYEQYF. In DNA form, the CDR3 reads TGTGCCAGCAGCGTAGGCGGGAGCTCCTACGAGCAGTACTTC.

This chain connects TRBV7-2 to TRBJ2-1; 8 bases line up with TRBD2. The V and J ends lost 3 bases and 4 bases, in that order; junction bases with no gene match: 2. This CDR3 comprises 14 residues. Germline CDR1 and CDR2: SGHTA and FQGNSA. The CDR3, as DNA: TGTGCCAGCAGCTTTAGCGGGGATTACAATGAGCAGTTCTTC. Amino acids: CASSFSGDYNEQFF.

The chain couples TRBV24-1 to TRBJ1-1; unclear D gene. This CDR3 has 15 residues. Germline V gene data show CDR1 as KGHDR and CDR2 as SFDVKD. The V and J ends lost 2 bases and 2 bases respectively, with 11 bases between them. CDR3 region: CATSDSRLGNTEAFF. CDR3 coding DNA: TGTGCCACCAGTGATTCCAGATTGGGCAACACTGAAGCTTTCTTT.

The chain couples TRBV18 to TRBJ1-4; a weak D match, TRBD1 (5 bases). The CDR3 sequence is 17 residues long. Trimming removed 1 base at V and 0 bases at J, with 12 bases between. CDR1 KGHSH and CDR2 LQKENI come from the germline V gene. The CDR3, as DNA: TGTGCCAGCTCACCACTGGCCCGGACATCAACTAATGAAAAACTGTTTTTT. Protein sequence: CASSPLARTSTNEKLFF.

The CDR3 DNA reads as TGCGCCAGCAGCCCCTCTGGGGCGGGAGGTTACGAGCAGTACTTC. As protein: CASSPSGAGGYEQYF. V is TRBV5-1 and J is TRBJ2-7, with 8 positions matching TRBD2. The CDR3 covers 15 residues. CDR1 and CDR2 (germline): SGHRS, YFSETQ. After removal of 4 bases from V and 4 bases from J, the junction contained 10 bases not matched to a gene.

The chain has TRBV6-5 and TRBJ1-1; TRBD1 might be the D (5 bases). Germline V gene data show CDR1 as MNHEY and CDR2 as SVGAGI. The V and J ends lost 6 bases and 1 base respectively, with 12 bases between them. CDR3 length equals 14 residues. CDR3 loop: CASRGGFGNTEAFF. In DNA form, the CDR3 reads TGTGCCAGCAGGGGGGGGTTTGGGAACACTGAAGCTTTCTTT.

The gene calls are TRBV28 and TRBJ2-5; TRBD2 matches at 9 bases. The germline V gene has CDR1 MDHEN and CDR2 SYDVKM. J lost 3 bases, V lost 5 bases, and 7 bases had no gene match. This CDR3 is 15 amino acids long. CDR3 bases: TGTGCCAGCAGTGGTGGACTAGCGAGGGAAGAGACCCAGTACTTC. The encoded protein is CASSGGLAREETQYF.

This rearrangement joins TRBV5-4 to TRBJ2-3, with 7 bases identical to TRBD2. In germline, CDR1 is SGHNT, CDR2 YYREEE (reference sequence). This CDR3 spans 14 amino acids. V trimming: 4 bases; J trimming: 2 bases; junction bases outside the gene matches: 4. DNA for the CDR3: TGTGCCAGCAGCCCAAGCGGGGTCACAGATACGCAGTATTTT. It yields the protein CASSPSGVTDTQYF.

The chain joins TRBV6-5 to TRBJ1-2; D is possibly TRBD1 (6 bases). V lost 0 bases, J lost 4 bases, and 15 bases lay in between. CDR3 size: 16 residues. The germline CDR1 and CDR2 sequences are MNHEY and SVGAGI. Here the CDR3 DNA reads TGTGCCAGCAGTTACTCGATGGCAGGGGAATTCTATGGCTACACCTTC. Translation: CASSYSMAGEFYGYTF.

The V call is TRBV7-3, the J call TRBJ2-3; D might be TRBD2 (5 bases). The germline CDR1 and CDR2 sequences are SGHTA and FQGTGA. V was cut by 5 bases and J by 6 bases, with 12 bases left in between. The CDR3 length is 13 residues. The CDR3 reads CASSDRLSDTQYF. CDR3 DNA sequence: TGTGCCAGCAGCGACCGACTATCGGATACGCAGTATTTT.

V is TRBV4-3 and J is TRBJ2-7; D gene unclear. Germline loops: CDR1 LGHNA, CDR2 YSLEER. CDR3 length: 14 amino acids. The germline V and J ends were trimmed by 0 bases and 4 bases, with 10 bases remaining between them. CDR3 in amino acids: CASSQDSNKYEQYF. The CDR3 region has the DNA TGCGCCAGCAGCCAAGATAGTAATAAGTACGAGCAGTACTTC.

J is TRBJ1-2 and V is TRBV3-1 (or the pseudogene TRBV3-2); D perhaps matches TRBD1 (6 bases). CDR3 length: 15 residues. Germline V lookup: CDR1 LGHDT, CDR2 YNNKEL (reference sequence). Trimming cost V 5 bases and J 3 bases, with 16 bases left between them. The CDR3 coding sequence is TGTGCCAGCAGCGGGCGAGCAGGGGAGTACTATGGCTACACCTTC. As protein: CASSGRAGEYYGYTF.

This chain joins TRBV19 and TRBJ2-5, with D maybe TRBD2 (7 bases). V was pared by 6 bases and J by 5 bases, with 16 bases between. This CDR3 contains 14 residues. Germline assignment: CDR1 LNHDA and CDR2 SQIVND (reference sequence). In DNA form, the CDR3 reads TGTGCCAGTAGCGCCGGGGGGCAGAGGGAGACCCAGTACTTC. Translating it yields CASSAGGQRETQYF.

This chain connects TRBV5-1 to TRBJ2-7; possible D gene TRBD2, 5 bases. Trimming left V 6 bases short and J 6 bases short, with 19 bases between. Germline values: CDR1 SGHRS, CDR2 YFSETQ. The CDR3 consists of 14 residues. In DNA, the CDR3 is TGCGCCAGCAAGCTGAGGGCTGATCGGAGCGAGCAGTACTTC. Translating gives CASKLRADRSEQYF.

Here the CDR3 reads CASLKQGSSNYGYTF. The CDR3, as DNA: TGTGCCAGCCTCAAACAGGGTTCAAGTAACTATGGCTACACCTTC. The rearrangement uses TRBV19 and TRBJ1-2, with D perhaps TRBD1 (6 bases). The CDR3 has 15 amino acids. The germline CDR1 and CDR2 sequences are LNHDA and SQIVND (reference sequence). V lost 9 bases to trimming and J lost 1 base, with 18 bases between them.

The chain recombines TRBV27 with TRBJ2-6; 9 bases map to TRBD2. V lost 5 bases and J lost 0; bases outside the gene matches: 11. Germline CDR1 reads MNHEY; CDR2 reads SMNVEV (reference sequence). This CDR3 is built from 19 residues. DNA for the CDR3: TGTGCCAGCAGTGTGACTAGCGGCGCTTCCCTCTCTGGGGCCAACGTCCTGACTTTC. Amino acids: CASSVTSGASLSGANVLTF.

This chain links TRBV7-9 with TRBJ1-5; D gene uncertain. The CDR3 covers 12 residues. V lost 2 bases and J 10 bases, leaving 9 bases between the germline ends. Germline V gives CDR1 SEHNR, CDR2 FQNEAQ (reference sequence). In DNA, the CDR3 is TGTGCCAGCAGCTTAAATGTCAGACCCCAGCATTTT. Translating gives CASSLNVRPQHF.

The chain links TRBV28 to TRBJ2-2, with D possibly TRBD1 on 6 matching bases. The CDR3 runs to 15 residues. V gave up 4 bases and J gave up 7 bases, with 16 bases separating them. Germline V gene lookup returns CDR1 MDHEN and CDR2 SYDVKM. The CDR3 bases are TGTGCCAGCAGTTCGGGACAAGTCTATCACGGGGAGCTGTTTTTT. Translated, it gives CASSSGQVYHGELFF.

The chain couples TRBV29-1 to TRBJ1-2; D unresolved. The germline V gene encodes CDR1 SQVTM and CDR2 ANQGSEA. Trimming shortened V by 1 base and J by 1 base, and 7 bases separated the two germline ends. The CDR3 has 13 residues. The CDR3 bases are TGCAGCGTTGAAGCCAGACTTAACTATGGCTACACCTTC. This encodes CSVEARLNYGYTF.

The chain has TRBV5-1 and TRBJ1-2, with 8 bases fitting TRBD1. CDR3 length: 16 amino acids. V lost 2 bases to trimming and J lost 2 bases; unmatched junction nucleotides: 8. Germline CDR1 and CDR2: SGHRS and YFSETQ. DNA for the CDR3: TGCGCCAGCAGCTTTCAGACAGGGGTTGCGAACTATGGCTACACCTTC. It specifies CASSFQTGVANYGYTF.

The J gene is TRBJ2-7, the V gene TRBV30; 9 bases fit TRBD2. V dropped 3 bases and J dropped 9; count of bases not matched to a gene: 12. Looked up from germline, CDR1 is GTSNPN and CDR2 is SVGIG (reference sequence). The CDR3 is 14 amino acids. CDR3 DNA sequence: TGTGCCTGGAGAAGGGATAGCGGGGGCGGCGGGCAGTACTTC. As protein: CAWRRDSGGGGQYF.

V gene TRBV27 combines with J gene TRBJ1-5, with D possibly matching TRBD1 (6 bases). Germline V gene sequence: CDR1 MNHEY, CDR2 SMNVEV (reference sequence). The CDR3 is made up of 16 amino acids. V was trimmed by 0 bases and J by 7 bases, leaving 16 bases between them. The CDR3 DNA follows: TGTGCCAGCAGTTTATCGAAGGGGGGGCGCAGCCAGCCCCAGCATTTT. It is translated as CASSLSKGGRSQPQHF.

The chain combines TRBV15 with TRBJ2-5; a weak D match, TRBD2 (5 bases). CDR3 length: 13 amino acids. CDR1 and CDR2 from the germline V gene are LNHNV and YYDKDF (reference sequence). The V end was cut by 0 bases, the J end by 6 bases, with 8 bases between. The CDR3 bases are TGTGCCACCAGCAGAGAGAGGGTCAAGACCCAGTACTTC. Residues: CATSRERVKTQYF.

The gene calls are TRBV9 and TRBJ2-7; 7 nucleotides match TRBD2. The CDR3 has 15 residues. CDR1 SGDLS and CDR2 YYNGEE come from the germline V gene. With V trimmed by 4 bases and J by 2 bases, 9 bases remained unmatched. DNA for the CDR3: TGTGCCAGCAGCCCCGGACTAGTCCCACCCTACGAGCAGTACTTC. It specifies CASSPGLVPPYEQYF.

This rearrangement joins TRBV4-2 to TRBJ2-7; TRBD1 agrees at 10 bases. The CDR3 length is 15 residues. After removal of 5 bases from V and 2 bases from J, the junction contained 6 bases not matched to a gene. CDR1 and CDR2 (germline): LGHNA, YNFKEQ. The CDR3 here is CASSEGQGNPYEQYF. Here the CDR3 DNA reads TGTGCCAGCAGCGAGGGACAGGGGAATCCCTACGAGCAGTACTTC.

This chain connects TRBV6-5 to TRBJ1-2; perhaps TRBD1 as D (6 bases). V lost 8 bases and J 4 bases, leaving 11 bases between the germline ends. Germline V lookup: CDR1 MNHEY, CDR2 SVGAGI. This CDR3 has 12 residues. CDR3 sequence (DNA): TGTGCCAGCGTCCGGGACATCTATGGCTACACCTTC. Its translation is CASVRDIYGYTF.

In DNA form, the CDR3 reads TGTGCCAGCAGTGATCATGGGCAGACCAAGCAGTTCTTC. Protein: CASSDHGQTKQFF. The V call is TRBV2, the J call TRBJ2-1; D call uncertain. The V and J ends lost 3 bases and 11 bases respectively, with 14 bases between them. Germline loops: CDR1 SNHLY, CDR2 FYNNEI. The CDR3 is 13 amino acids. Full variable domain (remainder filled in from reference TRBV2 and TRBJ2-1): EPEVTQTPSHQVTQMGQEVILRCVPISNHLYFYWYRQILGQKVEFLVSFYNNEISEKSEIFDDQFSVERPDGSNFTLKIRSTKLEDSAMYFCASSDHGQTKQFFGPGTRLTVL.

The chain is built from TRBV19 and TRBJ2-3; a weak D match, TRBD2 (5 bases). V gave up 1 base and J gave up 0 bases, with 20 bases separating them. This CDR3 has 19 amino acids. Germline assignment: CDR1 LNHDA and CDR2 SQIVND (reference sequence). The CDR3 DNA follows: TGTGCCAGTAGTATAGTCGGCCCAGGAAAGACTACTAGCACAGATACGCAGTATTTT. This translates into CASSIVGPGKTTSTDTQYF.

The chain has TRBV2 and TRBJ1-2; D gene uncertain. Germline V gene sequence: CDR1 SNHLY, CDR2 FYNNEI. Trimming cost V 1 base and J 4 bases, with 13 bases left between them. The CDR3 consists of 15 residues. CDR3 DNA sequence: TGTGCCAGCAGTGAAGACCGGCAGCGACCCTATGGCTACACCTTC. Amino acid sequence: CASSEDRQRPYGYTF.